This is a list of T cell receptor beta chains from one sample in a study of human T cells and chemical hapten exposure. A single record per CDR3 protein comes from TCRdb applying MiXCR to the RACE reads. The table records 380,000 or so distinct CDR3 sequences, around 5.5% of them present only once. The sample was whole blood, taken in connection with sensitization to the hapten diphenylcyclopropenone (DPC). The receptors were sampled from a woman younger than 35 with alopecia areata. Some clones in this sample may be carry-over from other donors' samples. The CDR3 runs from the conserved cysteine through the conserved F or W. D genes are given only for firm matches. For some rows the clone size is stated as once, few or many, or as a class when expanded; others skip it.

size: many
J: TRBJ1-1
V: TRBV7-3
D: NA
DNA: TGTGCCAGCAGCCCTACGGTACAGGGAGGAACTGAAGCTTTCTTT
CDR3: CASSPTVQGGTEAFF

size: many
J: TRBJ1-1
V: TRBV10-3
D: NA
DNA: TGTGCCATCAGTGAGTCCGGGGGAGAGAACACTGAAGCTTTCTTT
CDR3: CAISESGGENTEAFF

size: NA
J: TRBJ1-6
V: TRBV11-1
D: NA
DNA: TGTGCCAGATCGAGTTCGGCAGCCCTCTCCTATAATTCACCCCTCCACTTT
CDR3: CARSSSAALSYNSPLHF

size: NA
J: TRBJ1-2
V: TRBV4-3
D: TRBD1
DNA: TGCGCCAGCAGCCAAGATCGGACAGGACTCTATGGCTACACCTTC
CDR3: CASSQDRTGLYGYTF

size: many
J: TRBJ2-1
V: TRBV12-3/TRBV12-4
D: TRBD2
DNA: TGTGCCAGCAGTTCTGGGCCAGTCGGGGGGAATGAGCAGTTCTTC
CDR3: CASSSGPVGGNEQFF

size: few
J: TRBJ1-4
V: TRBV7-9
D: NA
DNA: TGTGCCAGCAGCTTAACAGGGCAGGAAGAAAAACTGTTTTTT
CDR3: CASSLTGQEEKLFF

size: few
J: TRBJ2-1
V: TRBV20-1
D: TRBD2
DNA: TGCAGTGCTAAAATTCCCTGGGGGGGTGTCGATGAGCAGTTCTTC
CDR3: CSAKIPWGGVDEQFF

size: many
J: TRBJ1-5
V: TRBV6-5
D: TRBD1
DNA: TGTGCCAGCCGTCCGGGGGACAGGAGCAATCAGCCCCAGCATTTT
CDR3: CASRPGDRSNQPQHF

size: many
J: TRBJ2-1
V: TRBV12-2
D: NA
DNA: TGTGCAAGTCGCTTAGTACTTAGCTGCCTAGCGGGGGCCTGGAGCTCCTACAATGAGCAGTTCTTC
CDR3: CASRLVLSCLAGAWSSYNEQFF

size: few
J: TRBJ1-1
V: TRBV5-1
D: NA
DNA: TGCGCCAGCAGCTTGGGGCGGGCAGGGGCAAACCAAGAGCCCTGGCCCACTGAAGCTTTCTTT
CDR3: CASSLGRAGANQEPWPTEAFF

size: few
J: TRBJ1-2
V: TRBV7-6
D: NA
DNA: TGTGCCAGCAGCTTAGCGTGGGGAGACATGAATGGCTACACCTTC
CDR3: CASSLAWGDMNGYTF

size: NA
J: TRBJ2-1
V: TRBV7-2
D: TRBD2
DNA: TGTGCCAGCAGCTCGCTAGCGGGGGGGAGGGCTGAGCAGTTCTTC
CDR3: CASSSLAGGRAEQFF

size: NA
J: TRBJ1-1
V: TRBV7-2
D: NA
DNA: TGTGCCAGCAGCTTACAAAAGAGCACTGAAGCTTTCTTT
CDR3: CASSLQKSTEAFF

size: few
J: TRBJ1-1
V: TRBV20-1
D: NA
DNA: TGCAGTCCCGGGGGATCTCCGAGATTGAACACTGAAGCTTTCTTT
CDR3: CSPGGSPRLNTEAFF

size: NA
J: TRBJ2-2
V: TRBV4-2
D: TRBD1
DNA: TGTGCCAGCAGCCAAGAGTTCTGGGACAGGGAGTTCGGGGAGCTGTTTTTT
CDR3: CASSQEFWDREFGELFF

size: NA
J: TRBJ1-1
V: TRBV2
D: NA
DNA: TGTGCCAGCAGTGGGACAAGTAACACTGAAGCTTTCTTT
CDR3: CASSGTSNTEAFF

size: many
J: TRBJ2-3
V: TRBV4-3
D: TRBD2
DNA: TGCGCCAGCAGCCAATCCCTAGCGGGGGGCCAGGGAGATACGCAGTATTTT
CDR3: CASSQSLAGGQGDTQYF

size: few
J: TRBJ2-4
V: TRBV4-2
D: TRBD1
DNA: TGTGCCAGCAGCCAAGTGGGACAGGGAGAAAACATTCAGTACTTC
CDR3: CASSQVGQGENIQYF

size: few
J: TRBJ2-3
V: TRBV20-1
D: NA
DNA: TGCAGTGCTAGAGATTTTAACCGAAACACAGATACGCAGTATTTT
CDR3: CSARDFNRNTDTQYF

size: few
J: TRBJ2-3
V: TRBV4-2
D: NA
DNA: TGTGCCAGCAGCCACGGGGACGGGGATACGCAGTATTTT
CDR3: CASSHGDGDTQYF

size: many
J: TRBJ1-2
V: TRBV9
D: NA
DNA: TGTGCCAGCAGCATGGGACCGACCTATGGCTACACCTTC
CDR3: CASSMGPTYGYTF

size: many
J: TRBJ2-3
V: TRBV6-4
D: NA
DNA: TGTGCCAGCAGTGAACGGGGGGCCACAGATACGCAGTATTTT
CDR3: CASSERGATDTQYF

size: few
J: TRBJ1-2
V: TRBV12-5
D: NA
DNA: TGTGCTAGTGGTCCCGGCGTTGGTGGCTACACCTTC
CDR3: CASGPGVGGYTF

size: few
J: TRBJ2-3
V: TRBV12-3/TRBV12-4
D: TRBD2
DNA: TGTGCCAGCAGTTCCGGGACTAGCGGGGACCTTAGCACAGATACGCAGTATTTT
CDR3: CASSSGTSGDLSTDTQYF

size: NA
J: TRBJ1-2
V: TRBV6-2/TRBV6-3
D: NA
DNA: TGTGCCAGTAGTCCCCTTGAGGGTTTTGGCTACACCTTC
CDR3: CASSPLEGFGYTF

size: few
J: TRBJ2-5
V: TRBV7-9
D: NA
DNA: TGTGCCAGCAGCCGAACCGGTACCCCGTTCGGGGAGACCCAGTACTTC
CDR3: CASSRTGTPFGETQYF

size: NA
J: TRBJ1-1
V: TRBV6-2/TRBV6-3
D: TRBD1
DNA: TGTGCCAGCAGCCGCCATCCGGGACAGGGGGCAGGTGAAGCTTTCTTT
CDR3: CASSRHPGQGAGEAFF

size: few
J: TRBJ2-7
V: TRBV29-1
D: TRBD1
DNA: TGCAGCGTTGGGGGACAGACCTACGAGCAGTACTTC
CDR3: CSVGGQTYEQYF

size: few
J: TRBJ1-2
V: TRBV4-3
D: NA
DNA: TGCGCCAGCAGCCCTGGGACGGAGACTAACTATGGCTACACCTTC
CDR3: CASSPGTETNYGYTF

size: few
J: TRBJ1-5
V: TRBV24-1
D: NA
DNA: TGTGCCACCAGTGGACAGTGGAGGGATCAGCCCCAGCATTTT
CDR3: CATSGQWRDQPQHF

size: NA
J: TRBJ2-1
V: TRBV12-5
D: NA
DNA: TGTGCTAGTGGCCAGGGCCAAGCGGGCCACAATGAGCAGTTCTTC
CDR3: CASGQGQAGHNEQFF

size: NA
J: TRBJ1-5
V: TRBV2
D: NA
DNA: TGTGCCAGCAGGGGAATGGGGGAAGGAAATCAGCCCCAGCATTTT
CDR3: CASRGMGEGNQPQHF

size: NA
J: TRBJ1-1
V: TRBV18
D: TRBD1
DNA: TGTGCCAGCTCACCACCATGGCGGACAGGGAGTTTAATCACTGAAGCTTTCTTT
CDR3: CASSPPWRTGSLITEAFF

size: NA
J: TRBJ2-7
V: TRBV6-2/TRBV6-3
D: TRBD1
DNA: TGTGCCAGCAGTTACGGGGGACAGAAGCAGTACTTC
CDR3: CASSYGGQKQYF

size: NA
J: TRBJ1-2
V: TRBV2
D: NA
DNA: TGTGCCATGTCTACAGGCCTATTGAGGAACTATGGCTACACCTTC
CDR3: CAMSTGLLRNYGYTF

size: many
J: TRBJ1-2
V: TRBV6-2/TRBV6-3
D: NA
DNA: TGTGCCAGCAGTTACGGTGGAGGGCGTAACTCTAACTATGGCTACACCTTC
CDR3: CASSYGGGRNSNYGYTF

size: NA
J: TRBJ2-3
V: TRBV10-3
D: NA
DNA: TGTGCCATCGGGCCCAACAGGACAGGCACAGATACGCAGTATTTT
CDR3: CAIGPNRTGTDTQYF

size: many
J: TRBJ2-5
V: TRBV27
D: NA
DNA: TGTGCCAGCAGTTTAGAGCAGCAGGGCCAGACCCAGTACTTC
CDR3: CASSLEQQGQTQYF

size: many
J: TRBJ1-2
V: TRBV6-5
D: NA
DNA: TGTGCCAGCAGTTACTCAGCCGTCTATGGCTACACCTTC
CDR3: CASSYSAVYGYTF

size: NA
J: TRBJ2-3
V: TRBV3-1
D: TRBD2
DNA: TGTGCCAGCAGCCCAGTAGCGGGTCTCGATACGCAGTATTTT
CDR3: CASSPVAGLDTQYF

size: NA
J: TRBJ1-5
V: TRBV18
D: NA
DNA: TGTGCCAGCTCACCATCGTATCGTGGCTATCAGCCCCAGCATTTT
CDR3: CASSPSYRGYQPQHF

size: many
J: TRBJ2-1
V: TRBV20-1
D: NA
DNA: TGCAGTGCTAGAGATCGAGAAGCGAGTGAGCAGTTCTTC
CDR3: CSARDREASEQFF

size: few
J: TRBJ1-1
V: TRBV11-2
D: NA
DNA: TGTGCCAGCAGCTCTACACAGGAAACTGAAGCTTTCTTT
CDR3: CASSSTQETEAFF

size: many
J: TRBJ2-4
V: TRBV3-1
D: NA
DNA: TGTGCCAGCAGTCCCGGGGCGCAGAACATTCAGTACTTC
CDR3: CASSPGAQNIQYF

size: many
J: TRBJ1-4
V: TRBV10-3
D: NA
DNA: TGTGCCGTCAGACAGTCCCTTAATGAAAAACTGTTTTTT
CDR3: CAVRQSLNEKLFF

size: few
J: TRBJ2-7
V: TRBV29-1
D: TRBD1
DNA: TGCAGCGCTAATTTCCGGGACAGGGGACACGAGCAGTACTTC
CDR3: CSANFRDRGHEQYF

size: few
J: TRBJ1-1
V: TRBV6-2/TRBV6-3
D: NA
DNA: TGTGCCAGCAGTTCACGACAATACACTGAAGCTTTCTTT
CDR3: CASSSRQYTEAFF

size: many
J: TRBJ2-3
V: TRBV7-9
D: NA
DNA: TGTGCCAGCAGCTTATCGCGGGACACAGATACGCAGTATTTT
CDR3: CASSLSRDTDTQYF

size: NA
J: TRBJ2-3
V: TRBV6-5
D: NA
DNA: TGTGCCAGCAGTTACTCGGTCGGGGGAAGCACAGATACGCAGTATTTT
CDR3: CASSYSVGGSTDTQYF

size: few
J: TRBJ2-5
V: TRBV6-1
D: NA
DNA: TGTGCCAGCAGTGAAAGTTTCGGGGCGGCAGAGACCCAGTACTTC
CDR3: CASSESFGAAETQYF

size: many
J: TRBJ2-3
V: TRBV28
D: TRBD1
DNA: TGTGCCAGCAGTTTAGAGATGGCAGGGGGCGCGGATGATACGCAGTATTTT
CDR3: CASSLEMAGGADDTQYF

size: many
J: TRBJ2-3
V: TRBV29-1
D: TRBD2
DNA: TGCAGCGTTCACATAGCGGGGTACACAGATACGCAGTATTTT
CDR3: CSVHIAGYTDTQYF

size: few
J: TRBJ2-3
V: TRBV12-3/TRBV12-4
D: NA
DNA: TGTGCCAGCAGTTTAAGGCGCAGGCTTAACACAGATACGCAGTATTTT
CDR3: CASSLRRRLNTDTQYF

size: NA
J: TRBJ1-4
V: TRBV6-1
D: NA
DNA: TGTGCCAGCAGCCCACCGACGGTCTCAACTAATGAAAAACTGTTTTTT
CDR3: CASSPPTVSTNEKLFF

size: NA
J: TRBJ2-5
V: TRBV2
D: NA
DNA: TGTGCCAGCAGGGGGGAACCTCAAGAGACCCAGTACTTC
CDR3: CASRGEPQETQYF

size: many
J: TRBJ2-2
V: TRBV7-8
D: NA
DNA: TGTGCCAGCAGCTTAGCGCCAAGGAGCACCGGGGAGCTGTTTTTT
CDR3: CASSLAPRSTGELFF

size: many
J: TRBJ1-5
V: TRBV5-1
D: NA
DNA: TGCGCCAGCAGCACCACAGGAGGCGGCCAGCCCCAGCATTTT
CDR3: CASSTTGGGQPQHF